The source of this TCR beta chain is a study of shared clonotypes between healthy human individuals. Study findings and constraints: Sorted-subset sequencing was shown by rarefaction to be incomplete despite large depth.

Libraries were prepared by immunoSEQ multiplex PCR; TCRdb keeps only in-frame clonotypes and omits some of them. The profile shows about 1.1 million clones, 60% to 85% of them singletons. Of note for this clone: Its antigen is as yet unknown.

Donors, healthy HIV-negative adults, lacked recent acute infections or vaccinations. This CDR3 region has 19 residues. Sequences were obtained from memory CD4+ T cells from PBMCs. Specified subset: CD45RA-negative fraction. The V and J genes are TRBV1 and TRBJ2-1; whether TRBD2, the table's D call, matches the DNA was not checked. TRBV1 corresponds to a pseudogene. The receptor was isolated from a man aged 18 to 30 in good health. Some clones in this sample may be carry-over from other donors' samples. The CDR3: CTSSQPPRRWRSDRNEQFF. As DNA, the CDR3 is TGCACCAGCAGCCAACCGCCAAGAAGATGGAGGAGTGATAGGAATGAGCAGTTCTTC.